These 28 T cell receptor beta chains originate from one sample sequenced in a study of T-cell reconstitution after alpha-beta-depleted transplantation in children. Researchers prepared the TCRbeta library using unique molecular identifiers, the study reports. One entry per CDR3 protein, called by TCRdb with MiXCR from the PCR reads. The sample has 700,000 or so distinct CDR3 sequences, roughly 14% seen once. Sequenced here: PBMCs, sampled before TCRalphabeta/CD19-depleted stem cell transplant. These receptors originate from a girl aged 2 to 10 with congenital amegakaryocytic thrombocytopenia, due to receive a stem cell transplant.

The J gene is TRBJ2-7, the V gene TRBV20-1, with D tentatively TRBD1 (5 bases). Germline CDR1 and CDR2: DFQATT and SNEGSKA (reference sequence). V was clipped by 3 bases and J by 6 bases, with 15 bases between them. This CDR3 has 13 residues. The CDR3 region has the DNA TGCAGTGCTAGCCACCCAGGGCCTTCCGAGCAGTACTTC. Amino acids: CSASHPGPSEQYF.

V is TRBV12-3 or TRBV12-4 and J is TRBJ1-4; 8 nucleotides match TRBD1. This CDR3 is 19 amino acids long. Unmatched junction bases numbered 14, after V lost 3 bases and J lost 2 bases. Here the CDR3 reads CASSFGAGGGFWTNEKLFF. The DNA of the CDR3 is TGTGCCAGCAGTTTTGGGGCAGGGGGCGGATTTTGGACTAATGAAAAACTGTTTTTT.

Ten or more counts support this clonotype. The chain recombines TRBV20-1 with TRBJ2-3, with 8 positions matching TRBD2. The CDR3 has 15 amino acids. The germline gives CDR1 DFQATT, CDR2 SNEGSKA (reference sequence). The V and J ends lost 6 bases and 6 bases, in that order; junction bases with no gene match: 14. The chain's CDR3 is CSALLAESYSDTQYF. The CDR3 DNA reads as TGCAGTGCATTACTAGCGGAGTCCTATTCCGATACGCAGTATTTT.

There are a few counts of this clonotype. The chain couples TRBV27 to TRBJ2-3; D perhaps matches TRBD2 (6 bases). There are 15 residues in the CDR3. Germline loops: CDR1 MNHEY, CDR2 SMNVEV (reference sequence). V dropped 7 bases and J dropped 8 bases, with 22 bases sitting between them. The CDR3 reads CASNTGTPSTGTQYF. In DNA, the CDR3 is TGTGCCAGCAACACCGGGACTCCCTCCACCGGTACGCAGTATTTT.

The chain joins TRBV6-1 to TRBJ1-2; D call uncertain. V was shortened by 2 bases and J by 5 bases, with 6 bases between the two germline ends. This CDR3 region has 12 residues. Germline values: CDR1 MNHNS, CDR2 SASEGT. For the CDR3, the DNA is TGTGCCAGCAGTGAAATGTTATATGGCTACACCTTC. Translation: CASSEMLYGYTF.

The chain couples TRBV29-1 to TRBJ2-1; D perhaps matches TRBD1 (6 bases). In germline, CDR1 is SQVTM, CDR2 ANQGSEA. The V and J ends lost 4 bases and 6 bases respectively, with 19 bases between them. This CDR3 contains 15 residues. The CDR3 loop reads CSVARGHPVSNEQFF. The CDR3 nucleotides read TGCAGCGTTGCCCGGGGACACCCGGTGAGCAATGAGCAGTTCTTC.

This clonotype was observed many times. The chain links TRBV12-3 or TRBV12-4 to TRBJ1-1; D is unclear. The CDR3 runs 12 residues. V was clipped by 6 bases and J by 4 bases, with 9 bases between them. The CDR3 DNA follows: TGTGCCAGCAGCAGTGGGAGCACTGAAGCTTTCTTT. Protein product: CASSSGSTEAFF.

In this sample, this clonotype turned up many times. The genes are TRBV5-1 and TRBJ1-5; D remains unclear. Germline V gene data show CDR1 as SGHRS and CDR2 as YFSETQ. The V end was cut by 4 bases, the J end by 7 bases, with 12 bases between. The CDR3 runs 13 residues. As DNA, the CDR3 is TGCGCCAGCAGCACGGACGGAAAACAGCCCCAGCATTTT. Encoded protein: CASSTDGKQPQHF.

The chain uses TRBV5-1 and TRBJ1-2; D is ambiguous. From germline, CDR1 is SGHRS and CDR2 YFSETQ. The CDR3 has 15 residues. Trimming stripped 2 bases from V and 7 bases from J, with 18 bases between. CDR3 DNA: TGCGCCAGCAGCTTTCTTCAGTTAGAGCCCCGTGGCTACACCTTC. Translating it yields CASSFLQLEPRGYTF.

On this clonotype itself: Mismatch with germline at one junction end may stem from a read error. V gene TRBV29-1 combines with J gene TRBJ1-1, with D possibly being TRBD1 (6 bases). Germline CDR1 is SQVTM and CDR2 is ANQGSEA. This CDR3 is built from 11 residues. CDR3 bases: TGCAGCTCGGGGGTGGGGGCTGAAGCTTCCTTT. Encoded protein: CSSGVGAEASF.

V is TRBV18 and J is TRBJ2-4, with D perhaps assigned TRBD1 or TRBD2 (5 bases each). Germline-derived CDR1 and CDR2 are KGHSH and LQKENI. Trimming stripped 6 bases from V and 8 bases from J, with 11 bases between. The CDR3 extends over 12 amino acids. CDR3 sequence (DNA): TGTGCCAGCTCGTTGGGGGAAGACATTCAGTACTTC. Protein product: CASSLGEDIQYF.

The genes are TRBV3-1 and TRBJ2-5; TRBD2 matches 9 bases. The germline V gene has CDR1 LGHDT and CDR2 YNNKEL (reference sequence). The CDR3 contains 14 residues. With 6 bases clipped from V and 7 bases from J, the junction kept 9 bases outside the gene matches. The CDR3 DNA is TGTGCCAGCAGTCTAGCGGGACCAAGTGGGACCCAGTACTTC. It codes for CASSLAGPSGTQYF.

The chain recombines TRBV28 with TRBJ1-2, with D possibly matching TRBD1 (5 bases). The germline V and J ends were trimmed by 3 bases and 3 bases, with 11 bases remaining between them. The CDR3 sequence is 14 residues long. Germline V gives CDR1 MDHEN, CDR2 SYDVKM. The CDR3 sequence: CASSLDTNYYGYTF. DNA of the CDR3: TGTGCCAGCAGTTTGGACACCAACTACTATGGCTACACCTTC.

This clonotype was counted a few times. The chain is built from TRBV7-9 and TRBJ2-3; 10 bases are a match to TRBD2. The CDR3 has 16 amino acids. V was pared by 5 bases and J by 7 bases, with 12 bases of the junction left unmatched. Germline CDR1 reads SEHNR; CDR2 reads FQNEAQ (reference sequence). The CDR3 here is CASSLIPSGSGNTQYF. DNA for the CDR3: TGTGCCAGCAGCCTAATTCCTAGCGGGAGTGGGAATACGCAGTATTTT.

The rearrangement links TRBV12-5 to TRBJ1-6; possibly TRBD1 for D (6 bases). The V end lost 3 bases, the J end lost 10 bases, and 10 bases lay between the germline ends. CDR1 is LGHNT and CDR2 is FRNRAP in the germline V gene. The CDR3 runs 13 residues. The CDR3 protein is CASGLQGVSPLHF. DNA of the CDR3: TGTGCTAGTGGTTTACAGGGCGTCTCACCCCTCCACTTT.

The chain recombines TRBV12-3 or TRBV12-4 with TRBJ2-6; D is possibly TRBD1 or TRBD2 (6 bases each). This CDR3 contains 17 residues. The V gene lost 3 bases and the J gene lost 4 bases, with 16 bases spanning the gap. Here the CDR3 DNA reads TGTGCCAGCAGTTTCCATGGGGGGCCAACCGGGGCCAACGTCCTGACTTTC. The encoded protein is CASSFHGGPTGANVLTF.

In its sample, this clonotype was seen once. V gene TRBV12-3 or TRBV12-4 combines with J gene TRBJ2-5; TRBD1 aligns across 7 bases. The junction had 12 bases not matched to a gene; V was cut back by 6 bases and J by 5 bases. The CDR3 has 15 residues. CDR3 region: CASRPRHRGWETQYF. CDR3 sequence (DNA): TGTGCCAGCAGACCCCGACACAGGGGTTGGGAGACCCAGTACTTC.

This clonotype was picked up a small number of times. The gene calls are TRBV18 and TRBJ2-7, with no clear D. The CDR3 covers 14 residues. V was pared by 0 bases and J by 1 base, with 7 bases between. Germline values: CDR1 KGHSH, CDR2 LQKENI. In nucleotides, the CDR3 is TGTGCCAGCTCACCACCGGACGGGTCCTACGAGCAGTACTTC. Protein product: CASSPPDGSYEQYF.

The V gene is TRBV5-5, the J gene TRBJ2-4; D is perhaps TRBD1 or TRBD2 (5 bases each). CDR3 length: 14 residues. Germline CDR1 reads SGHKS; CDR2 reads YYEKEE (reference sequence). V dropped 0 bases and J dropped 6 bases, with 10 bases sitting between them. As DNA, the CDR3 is TGTGCCAGCAGCTTGGCCGGGACCAGAAACATTCAGTACTTC. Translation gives CASSLAGTRNIQYF.

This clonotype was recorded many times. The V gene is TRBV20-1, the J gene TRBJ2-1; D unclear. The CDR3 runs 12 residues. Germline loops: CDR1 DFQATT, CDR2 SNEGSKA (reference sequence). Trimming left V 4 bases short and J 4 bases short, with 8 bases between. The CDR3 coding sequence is TGCAGTGCTACAAACAGTTACAATGAGCAGTTCTTC. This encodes CSATNSYNEQFF.

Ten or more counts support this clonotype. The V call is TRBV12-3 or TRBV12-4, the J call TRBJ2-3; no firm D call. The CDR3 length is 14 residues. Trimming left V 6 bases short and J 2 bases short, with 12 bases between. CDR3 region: CASSVDLYTDTQYF. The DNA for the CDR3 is TGTGCCAGCAGCGTAGATCTGTACACAGATACGCAGTATTTT.

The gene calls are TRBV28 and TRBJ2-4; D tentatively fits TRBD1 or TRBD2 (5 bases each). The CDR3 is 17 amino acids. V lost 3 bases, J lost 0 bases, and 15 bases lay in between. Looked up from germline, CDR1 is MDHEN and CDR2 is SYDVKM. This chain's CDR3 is CASSFGTAALAKNIQYF. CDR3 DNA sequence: TGTGCCAGCAGTTTCGGGACGGCAGCGCTAGCCAAAAACATTCAGTACTTC.

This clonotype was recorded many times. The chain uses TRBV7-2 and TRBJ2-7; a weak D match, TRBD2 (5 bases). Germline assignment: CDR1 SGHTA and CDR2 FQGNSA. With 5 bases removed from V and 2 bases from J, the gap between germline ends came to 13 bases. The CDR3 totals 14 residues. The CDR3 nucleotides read TGTGCCAGCAGCCGAGGGCTTTCAGCCTACGAGCAGTACTTC. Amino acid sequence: CASSRGLSAYEQYF. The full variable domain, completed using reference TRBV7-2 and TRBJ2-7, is GAGVSQSPSNKVTEKGKDVELRCDPISGHTALYWYRQSLGQGLEFLIYFQGNSAPDKSGLPSDRFSAERTGGSVSTLTIQRTQQEDSAVYLCASSRGLSAYEQYFGPGTRLTVT.

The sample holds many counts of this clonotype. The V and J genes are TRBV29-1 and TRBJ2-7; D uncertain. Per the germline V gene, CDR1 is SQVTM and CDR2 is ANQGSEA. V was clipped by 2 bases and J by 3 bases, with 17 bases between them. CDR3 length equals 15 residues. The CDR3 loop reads CSVESVGTPNYEQYF. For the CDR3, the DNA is TGCAGCGTTGAATCTGTCGGAACTCCGAACTACGAGCAGTACTTC.

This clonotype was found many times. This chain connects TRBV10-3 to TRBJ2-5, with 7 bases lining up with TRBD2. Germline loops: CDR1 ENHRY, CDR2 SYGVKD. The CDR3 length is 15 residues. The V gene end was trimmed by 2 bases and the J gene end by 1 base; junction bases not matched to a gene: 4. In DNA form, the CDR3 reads TGTGCCATCAGTGAGGTTGGCGGGAGCCAAGAGACCCAGTACTTC. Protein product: CAISEVGGSQETQYF.

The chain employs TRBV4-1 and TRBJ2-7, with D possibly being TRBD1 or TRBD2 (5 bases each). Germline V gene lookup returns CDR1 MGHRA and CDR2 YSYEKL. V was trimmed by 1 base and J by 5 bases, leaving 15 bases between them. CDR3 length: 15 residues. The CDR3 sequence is CASSQGGGGRDEQYF. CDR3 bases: TGCGCCAGCAGCCAAGGTGGGGGTGGTAGGGACGAGCAGTACTTC.

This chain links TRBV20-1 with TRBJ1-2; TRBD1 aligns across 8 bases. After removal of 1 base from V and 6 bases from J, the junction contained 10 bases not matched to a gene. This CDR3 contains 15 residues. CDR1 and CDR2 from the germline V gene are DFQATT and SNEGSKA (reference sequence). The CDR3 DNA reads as TGCAGTGCTAGAGGCCAACTTGGACAGGGTGATGGCTACACCTTC. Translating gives CSARGQLGQGDGYTF.

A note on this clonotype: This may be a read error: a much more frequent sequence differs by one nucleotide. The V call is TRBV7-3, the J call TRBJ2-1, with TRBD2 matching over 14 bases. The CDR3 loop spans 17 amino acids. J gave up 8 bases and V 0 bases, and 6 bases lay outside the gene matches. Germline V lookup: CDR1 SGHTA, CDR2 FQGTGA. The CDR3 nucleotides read TGTGCCAGCAGCTTAACTGGACTAGCGGGAGGCCCCCATGAGCAGTTCTTC. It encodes CASSLTGLAGGPHEQFF. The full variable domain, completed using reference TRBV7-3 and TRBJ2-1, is GAGVSQTPSNKVTEKGKYVELRCDPISGHTALYWYRQSLGQGPEFLIYFQGTGAADDSGLPNDRFFAVRPEGSVSTLKIQRTERGDSAVYLCASSLTGLAGGPHEQFFGPGTRLTVL.